The entry below describes one TCR beta chain. Study processing details: Scientists estimated how many nucleated cells there were by amplifying reference gene primers. Here immunoSEQ multiplex PCR was the method, and the copy in TCRdb shows in-frame clones only, minus some. The V and J calls and clone size were taken over from that table, and D and trimming were inferred from the DNA. This sample carries roughly 100,000 clones, approximately 92% of them seen once, and the ten largest clones take 1.9%. The entry originates in a study of blood T cell repertoires in COVID-19. Study information: The analysed material was cDNA or gDNA that came from T cells, B-cell-depleted T cells, or PBMCs.

Seattle's enrolled individuals joined amid active infection and were then monitored longitudinally. Germline V gene lookup returns CDR1 MDHEN and CDR2 SYDVKM. Trimming cost V 4 bases and J 4 bases; bases outside gene matches: 7. The CDR3 is 15 amino acids. The gene calls are TRBV28 and TRBJ2-1; 7 bases match TRBD1. Source material: peripheral blood. This TCR was sampled from a woman between 45 and 60 years old with COVID-19, enrolled during active disease. CDR3 DNA sequence: TGTGCCAGCAGTTCGAGAGGGGGCGGATACAATGAGCAGTTCTTC. Translated: CASSSRGGGYNEQFF.